A single sample is the source of the 15 T cell receptor beta chains below, sequenced in a study of TIL therapy for anti-PD-1-resistant metastatic lung cancer listed by TCRdb under 2021. Reading the label with the study, this specimen's time point is: pre-treatment sample, taken before nivolumab and TIL therapy. TCR beta CDR3 regions were amplified from genomic DNA with the immunoSEQ v3 hsTCRB kit using bias-controlled multiplex PCR. The clones in this table, taken by TCRdb from immuneACCESS, are in-frame only. Not every clone is retained; where verified, under half of the shortfall comes from an unresolved V gene, and the cause of the rest is unknown. This sample has about 17,000 clones in its table, and 83% of those were observed once. The top ten clonotypes cover 2% to 2.5% of the sample. The source was blood, collected at baseline. The receptors derive from a person aged 25 to 80 with non-small cell lung cancer.

The rearrangement links TRBV29-1 to TRBJ1-3; D unclear. Germline CDR1 is SQVTM and CDR2 is ANQGSEA. V was shortened by 7 bases and J by 0 bases, with 10 bases between the two germline ends. The CDR3 length is 13 residues. CDR3 DNA: TGCAGCGCGATAATGATCTCTGGAAACACCATATATTTT. This sequence encodes CSAIMISGNTIYF.

This clone was counted only a few times. The gene calls are TRBV12-5 and TRBJ2-7; tentatively, D is TRBD1 (6 bases). CDR1 and CDR2 (germline): LGHNT, FRNRAP. This CDR3 comprises 13 residues. The V end lost 3 bases, the J end lost 7 bases, and 13 bases lay between the germline ends. The CDR3 sequence is CASGLETGREQYF. The CDR3 region has the DNA TGTGCTAGTGGTTTAGAGACAGGTCGGGAGCAGTACTTC.

In its sample, this clone was seen once. V and J are TRBV6-1 and TRBJ2-7; perhaps D is TRBD1 or TRBD2 (5 bases each). Between the trimmed V and J ends, which lost 0 bases and 0 bases, there was a span of 9 bases. The CDR3 contains 15 residues. The germline V gene encodes CDR1 MNHNS and CDR2 SASEGT. This CDR3 reads CASSEAGTFSYEQYF. As DNA, the CDR3 is TGTGCCAGCAGTGAAGCTGGGACGTTCTCCTACGAGCAGTACTTC.

The chain joins TRBV5-4 to TRBJ1-2; 10 nucleotides align to TRBD1. The CDR3 contains 15 residues. After removal of 7 bases from V and 4 bases from J, the junction contained 10 bases not matched to a gene. The germline V gene encodes CDR1 SGHNT and CDR2 YYREEE (reference sequence). CDR3 loop: CASRRGTGDSYGYTF. As DNA, the CDR3 is TGTGCCAGCCGACGAGGGACAGGGGATAGCTATGGCTACACCTTC.

This clone occurred once. The chain joins TRBV13 to TRBJ2-7; no definite D call. The V and J ends lost 1 base and 7 bases respectively, with 5 bases between them. CDR1 is PRHDT, CDR2 FYEKMQ, per germline (reference sequence). The CDR3 runs to 11 residues. CDR3 coding DNA: TGTGCCAGCAGCTTAGACGTGGAGCAGTACTTC. It encodes CASSLDVEQYF.

The chain combines TRBV28 with TRBJ1-5; maybe TRBD1 (5 bases). CDR1 and CDR2 from the germline V gene are MDHEN and SYDVKM. This CDR3 is 15 amino acids long. V lost 6 bases to trimming and J lost 0 bases, with 12 bases between them. DNA for the CDR3: TGTGCCAGCAGCAAAGACAGCTATAGCAATCAGCCCCAGCATTTT. Translating gives CASSKDSYSNQPQHF.

V and J are TRBV9 and TRBJ1-6, with a weak D call TRBD1 (5 bases). CDR1 and CDR2 from the germline V gene are SGDLS and YYNGEE. This CDR3 contains 17 residues. The V gene lost 0 bases and the J gene lost 5 bases, with 15 bases spanning the gap. The chain's CDR3 is CASSVAGGLGHNSPLHF. CDR3 coding DNA: TGTGCCAGCAGCGTAGCTGGGGGTTTGGGGCATAATTCACCCCTCCACTTT. The variable domain in full, completed from reference TRBV9 and TRBJ1-6, reads DSGVTQTPKHLITATGQRVTLRCSPRSGDLSVYWYQQSLDQGLQFLIQYYNGEERAKGNILERFSAQQFPDLHSELNLSSLELGDSALYFCASSVAGGLGHNSPLHFGNGTRLTVT.

The chain recombines TRBV5-1 with TRBJ1-5; the D gene is possibly TRBD1 (5 bases). The V end was cut by 0 bases, the J end by 5 bases, with 12 bases between. Germline values: CDR1 SGHRS, CDR2 YFSETQ. The CDR3 runs to 15 residues. The CDR3 here is CASSLDATDDQPQHF. CDR3 in DNA: TGCGCCAGCAGCTTGGATGCGACAGATGATCAGCCCCAGCATTTT.

V is TRBV2 and J is TRBJ2-3; the match to TRBD2 covers 8 bases. This CDR3 comprises 15 residues. Germline CDR1 is SNHLY and CDR2 is FYNNEI. Trimming removed 2 bases from V and 6 bases from J; junction bases left unmatched: 7. The CDR3 DNA is TGTGCCAGCAGTGAAACGGGGGGGGGTTTGGATACGCAGTATTTT. Its translation is CASSETGGGLDTQYF.

The chain has TRBV7-9 and TRBJ2-7; no firm D call. The germline V gene encodes CDR1 SEHNR and CDR2 FQNEAQ (reference sequence). V lost 4 bases and J 0 bases, leaving 10 bases between the germline ends. The CDR3 has 14 amino acids. CDR3 amino acids: CASSSLDNSYEQYF. The CDR3 nucleotides are TGTGCCAGCAGCTCACTTGACAACTCCTACGAGCAGTACTTC.

The chain joins TRBV11-3 to TRBJ1-6; tentatively, D is TRBD1 (5 bases). Trimming cost V 2 bases and J 7 bases, with 9 bases left between them. This CDR3 is built from 14 residues. The germline CDR1 and CDR2 sequences are SGHNT and YENEEA. The CDR3 nucleotides are TGTGCCAGCAGCTTATCGGGGCGGAATTCACCCCTCCACTTT. The encoded protein is CASSLSGRNSPLHF.

The chain recombines TRBV28 with TRBJ1-1, with D uncertain. Germline CDR1 MDHEN, CDR2 SYDVKM. Trimming left V 4 bases short and J 0 bases short, with 12 bases between. The CDR3 is made up of 15 amino acids. CDR3 region: CASSSVDGLNTEAFF. The CDR3 DNA sequence: TGTGCCAGCAGTTCGGTGGACGGATTGAACACTGAAGCTTTCTTT.

In DNA, the CDR3 is TGTGCCAGCAGCTTGTTGGGACAGGGGATTTCTTGGCTATACGAGCAGTACTTC. Its translation: CASSLLGQGISWLYEQYF. V gene TRBV5-4 combines with J gene TRBJ2-7; the match to TRBD1 covers 10 bases. The germline CDR1 and CDR2 sequences are SGHNT and YYREEE (reference sequence). With V trimmed by 1 base and J by 4 bases, 14 bases remained unmatched. The CDR3 contains 18 residues.

This clone was recorded only once. The chain couples TRBV30 to TRBJ2-7; TRBD1 matches 7 bases. CDR1 is GTSNPN, CDR2 SVGIG, per germline (reference sequence). The CDR3 length is 12 residues. The ends lost 1 base at V and 5 bases at J; junction bases unmatched: 2. CDR3 region: CAWSGGGHEQYF. CDR3 DNA: TGTGCCTGGAGTGGAGGGGGCCACGAGCAGTACTTC.

This clone was seen a single time. The gene calls are TRBV2 and TRBJ1-1, with D maybe TRBD1 (5 bases). CDR1 and CDR2 (germline): SNHLY, FYNNEI. The CDR3 consists of 15 residues. V lost 5 bases and J 3 bases, leaving 16 bases between the germline ends. In nucleotides, the CDR3 is TGTGCCAGCAGTAAGTCCCGGGGGGGGGACACTGAAGCTTTCTTT. Its translation: CASSKSRGGDTEAFF.